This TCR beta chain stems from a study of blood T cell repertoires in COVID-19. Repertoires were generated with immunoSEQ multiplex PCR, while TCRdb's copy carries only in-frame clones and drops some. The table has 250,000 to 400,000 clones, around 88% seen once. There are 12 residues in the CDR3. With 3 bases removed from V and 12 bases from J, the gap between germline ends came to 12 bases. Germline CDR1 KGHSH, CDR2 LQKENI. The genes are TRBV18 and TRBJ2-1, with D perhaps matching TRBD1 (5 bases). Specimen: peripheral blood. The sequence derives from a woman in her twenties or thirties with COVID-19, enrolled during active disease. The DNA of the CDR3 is TGTGCCAGCTCACCCGACAGAGTCGGGCAGTTCTTC. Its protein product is CASSPDRVGQFF. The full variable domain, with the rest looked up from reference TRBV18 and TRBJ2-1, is NAGVMQNPRHLVRRRGQEARLRCSPMKGHSHVYWYRQLPEEGLKFMVYLQKENIIDESGMPKERFSAEFPKEGPSILRIQQVVRGDSAAYFCASSPDRVGQFFGPGTRLTVL.